The subject of this entry is one T cell receptor beta chain. Its antigen is not known. Stem cell-like memory, regulatory, central memory and naive CD4+ cells were sorted via CD45RO/CCR7/CD25/CD127/CD95/CD27. Germline values: CDR1 LGHNA, CDR2 YSLEER. The length of the CDR3 is 15 residues. V was clipped by 0 bases and J by 5 bases; unmatched bases: 6. Reverse transcription of all isolated RNA meant that expressed TCRB transcripts were sequenced. Generated by immunoSEQ multiplex PCR, the TCRdb table keeps only in-frame clones and is missing some. The table shows more than 250,000 clones, with roughly 22% occurring only once. This entry belongs to a study of beta chain features in type 1 diabetes. Study as a whole: Patients did not differ from healthy donors in age, gender or cell yield. Summed over all samples, the examined sorted cells came to fewer than 120,000,000. Study observations and caveats: Moderate but significant shortening of TCRB CDR3s was recorded in all four CD4+ subsets from Type 1 diabetes patients.

This sequence originates from a woman aged 40 to 50 with type 1 diabetes. Sample: naive CD4+ T cells from blood. This sequence joins TRBV4-3 and TRBJ2-5; 7 positions agree with TRBD2. The chain's CDR3 is CASSQDSGGRETQYF. The CDR3, as DNA: TGCGCCAGCAGCCAAGATTCGGGGGGTCGGGAGACCCAGTACTTC.